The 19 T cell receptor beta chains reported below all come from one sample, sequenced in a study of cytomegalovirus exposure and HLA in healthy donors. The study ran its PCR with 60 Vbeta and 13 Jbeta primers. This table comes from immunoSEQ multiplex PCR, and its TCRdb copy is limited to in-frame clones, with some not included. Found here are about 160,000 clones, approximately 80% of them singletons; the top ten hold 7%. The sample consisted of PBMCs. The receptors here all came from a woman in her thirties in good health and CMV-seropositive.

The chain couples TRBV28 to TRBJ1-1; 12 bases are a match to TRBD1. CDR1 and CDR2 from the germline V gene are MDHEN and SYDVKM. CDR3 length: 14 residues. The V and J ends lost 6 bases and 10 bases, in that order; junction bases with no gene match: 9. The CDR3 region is CASRDGTGGLRAFF. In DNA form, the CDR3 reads TGTGCCAGCAGGGATGGGACAGGGGGCCTGAGAGCTTTCTTT.

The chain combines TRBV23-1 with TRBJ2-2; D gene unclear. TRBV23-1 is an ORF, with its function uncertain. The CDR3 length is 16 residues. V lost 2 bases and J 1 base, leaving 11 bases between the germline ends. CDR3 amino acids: CASSQPFAGNTGELFF. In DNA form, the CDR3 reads TGCGCCAGCAGTCAACCGTTTGCCGGGAACACCGGGGAGCTGTTTTTT.

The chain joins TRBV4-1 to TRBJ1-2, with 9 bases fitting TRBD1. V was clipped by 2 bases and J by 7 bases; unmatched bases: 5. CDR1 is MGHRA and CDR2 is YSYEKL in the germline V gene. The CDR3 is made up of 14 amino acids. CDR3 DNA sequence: TGCGCCAGCAGCCAATCACAGGGGGCAATTGGCTACACCTTC. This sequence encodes CASSQSQGAIGYTF.

The CDR3 here is CSVAGGSGYTF. CDR3 DNA sequence: TGCAGCGTAGCAGGCGGGAGTGGCTACACCTTC. The chain links TRBV29-1 to TRBJ1-2; D remains ambiguous. The CDR3 sequence is 11 residues long. Germline V lookup: CDR1 SQVTM, CDR2 ANQGSEA. V lost 6 bases to trimming and J lost 7 bases, with 12 bases between them.

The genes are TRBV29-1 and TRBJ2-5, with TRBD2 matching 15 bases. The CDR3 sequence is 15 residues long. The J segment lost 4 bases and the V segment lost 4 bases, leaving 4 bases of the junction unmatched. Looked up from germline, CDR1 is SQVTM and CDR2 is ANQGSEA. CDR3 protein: CSVAPGLAGGETQYF. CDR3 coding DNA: TGCAGCGTTGCTCCGGGACTAGCGGGGGGAGAGACCCAGTACTTC.

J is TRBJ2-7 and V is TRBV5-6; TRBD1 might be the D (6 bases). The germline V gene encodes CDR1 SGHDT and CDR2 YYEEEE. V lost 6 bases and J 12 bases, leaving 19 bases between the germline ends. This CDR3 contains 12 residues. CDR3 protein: CASTLAGQPRYF. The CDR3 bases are TGTGCCAGCACCCTTGCTGGACAGCCCAGGTACTTC. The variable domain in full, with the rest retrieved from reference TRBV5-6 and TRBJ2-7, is DAGVTQSPTHLIKTRGQQVTLRCSPKSGHDTVSWYQQALGQGPQFIFQYYEEEERQRGNFPDRFSGHQFPNYSSELNVNALLLGDSALYLCASTLAGQPRYFGPGTRLTVT.

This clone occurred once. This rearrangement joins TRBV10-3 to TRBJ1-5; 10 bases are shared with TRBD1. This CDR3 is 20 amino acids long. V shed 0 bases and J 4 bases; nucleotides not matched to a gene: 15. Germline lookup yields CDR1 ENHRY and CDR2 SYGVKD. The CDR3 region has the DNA TGTGCCATCAGTGAGTCGATAGGAGGGACAGGGGACGGGATGAATCAGCCCCAGCATTTT. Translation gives CAISESIGGTGDGMNQPQHF.

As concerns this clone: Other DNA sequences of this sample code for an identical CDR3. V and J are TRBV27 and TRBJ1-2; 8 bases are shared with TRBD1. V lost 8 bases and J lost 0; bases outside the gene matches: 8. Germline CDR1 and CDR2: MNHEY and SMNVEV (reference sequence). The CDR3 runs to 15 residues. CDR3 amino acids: CASWTTGGTNYGYTF. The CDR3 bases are TGTGCCAGCTGGACCACAGGGGGGACTAACTATGGCTACACCTTC.

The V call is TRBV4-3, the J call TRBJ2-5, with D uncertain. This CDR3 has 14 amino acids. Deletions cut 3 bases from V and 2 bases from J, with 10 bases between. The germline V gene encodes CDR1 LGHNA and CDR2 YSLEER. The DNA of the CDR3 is TGCGCCAGCAGCCACTTCTGGGCTCAAGAGACCCAGTACTTC. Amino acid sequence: CASSHFWAQETQYF.

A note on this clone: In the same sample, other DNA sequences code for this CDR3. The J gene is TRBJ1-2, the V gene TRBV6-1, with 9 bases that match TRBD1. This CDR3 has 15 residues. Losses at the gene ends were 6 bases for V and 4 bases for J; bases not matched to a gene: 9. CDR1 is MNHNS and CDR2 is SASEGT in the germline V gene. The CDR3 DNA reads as TGTGCCAGCAGGGAGCTCGGGACAGGGAGCTATGGCTACACCTTC. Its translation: CASRELGTGSYGYTF.

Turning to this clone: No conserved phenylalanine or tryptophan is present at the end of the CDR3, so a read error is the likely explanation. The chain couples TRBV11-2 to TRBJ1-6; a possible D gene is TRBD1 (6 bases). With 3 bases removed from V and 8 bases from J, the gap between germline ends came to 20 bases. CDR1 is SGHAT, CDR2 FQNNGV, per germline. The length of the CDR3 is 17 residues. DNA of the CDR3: TGTGCCAGCAGCTTTGGGGGGGGGCGCAGCTTGTATTCACCCCTCCACCTT. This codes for CASSFGGGRSLYSPLHL.

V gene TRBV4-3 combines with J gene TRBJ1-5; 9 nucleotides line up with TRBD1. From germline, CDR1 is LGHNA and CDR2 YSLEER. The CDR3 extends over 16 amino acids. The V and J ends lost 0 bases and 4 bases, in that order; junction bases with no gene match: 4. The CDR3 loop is CASSQDATGGNQPQHF. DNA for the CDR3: TGCGCCAGCAGCCAAGACGCGACAGGGGGAAATCAGCCCCAGCATTTT.

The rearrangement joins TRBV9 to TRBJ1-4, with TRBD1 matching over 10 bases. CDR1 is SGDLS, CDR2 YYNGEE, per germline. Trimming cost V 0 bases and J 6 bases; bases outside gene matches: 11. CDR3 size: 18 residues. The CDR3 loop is CASSVGGRGQGRDEKLFF. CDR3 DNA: TGTGCCAGCAGCGTAGGAGGACGGGGACAGGGGAGGGATGAAAAACTGTTTTTT.

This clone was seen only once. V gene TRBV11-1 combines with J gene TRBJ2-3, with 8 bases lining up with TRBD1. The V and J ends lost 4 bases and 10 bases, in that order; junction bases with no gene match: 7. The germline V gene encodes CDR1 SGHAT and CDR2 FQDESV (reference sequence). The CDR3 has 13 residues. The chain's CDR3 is CASSSARTGSQYF. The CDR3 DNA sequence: TGTGCCAGCAGCTCCGCACGGACAGGGTCGCAGTATTTT.

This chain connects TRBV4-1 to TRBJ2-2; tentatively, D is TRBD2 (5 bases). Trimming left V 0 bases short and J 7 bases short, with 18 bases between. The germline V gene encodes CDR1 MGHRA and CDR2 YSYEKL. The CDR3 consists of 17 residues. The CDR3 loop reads CASSQDKTGYLLGELFF. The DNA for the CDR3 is TGCGCCAGCAGCCAAGATAAAACGGGGTACCTACTCGGGGAGCTGTTTTTT.

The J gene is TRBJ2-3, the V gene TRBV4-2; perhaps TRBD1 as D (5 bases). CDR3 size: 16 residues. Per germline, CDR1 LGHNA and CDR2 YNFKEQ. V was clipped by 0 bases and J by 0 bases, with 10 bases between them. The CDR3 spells CASSQDKGFSTDTQYF. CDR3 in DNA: TGTGCCAGCAGCCAAGATAAGGGGTTTAGCACAGATACGCAGTATTTT.

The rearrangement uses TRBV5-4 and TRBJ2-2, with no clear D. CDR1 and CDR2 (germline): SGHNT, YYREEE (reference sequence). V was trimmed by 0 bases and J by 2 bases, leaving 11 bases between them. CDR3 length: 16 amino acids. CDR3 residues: CASSLEPGSNTGELFF. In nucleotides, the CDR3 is TGTGCCAGCAGCTTGGAGCCAGGTTCAAACACCGGGGAGCTGTTTTTT.

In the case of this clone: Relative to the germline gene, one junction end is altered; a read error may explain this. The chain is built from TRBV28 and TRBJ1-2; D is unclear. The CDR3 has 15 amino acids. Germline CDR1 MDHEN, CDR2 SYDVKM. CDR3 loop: CASSFGLAFGYDYTF. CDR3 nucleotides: TGTGCCAGCAGTTTCGGGTTGGCCTTTGGGTATGACTACACCTTC.

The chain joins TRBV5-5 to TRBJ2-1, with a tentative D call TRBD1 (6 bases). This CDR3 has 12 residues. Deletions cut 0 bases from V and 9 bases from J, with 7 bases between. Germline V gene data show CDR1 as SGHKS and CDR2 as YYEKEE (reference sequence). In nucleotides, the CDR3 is TGTGCCAGCAGCTTGGGAGGGGGTGAGCAGTTCTTC. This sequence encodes CASSLGGGEQFF.